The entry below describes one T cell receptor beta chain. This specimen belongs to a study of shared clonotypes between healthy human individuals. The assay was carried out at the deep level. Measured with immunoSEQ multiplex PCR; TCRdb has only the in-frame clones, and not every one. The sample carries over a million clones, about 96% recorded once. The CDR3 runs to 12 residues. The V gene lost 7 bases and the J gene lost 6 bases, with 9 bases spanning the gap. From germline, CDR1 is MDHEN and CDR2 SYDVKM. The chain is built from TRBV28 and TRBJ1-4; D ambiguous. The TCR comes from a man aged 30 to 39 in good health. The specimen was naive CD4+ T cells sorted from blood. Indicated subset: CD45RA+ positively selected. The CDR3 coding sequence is TGTGCCAGCACCACCTTAGATGAAAAACTGTTTTTT. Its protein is CASTTLDEKLFF.